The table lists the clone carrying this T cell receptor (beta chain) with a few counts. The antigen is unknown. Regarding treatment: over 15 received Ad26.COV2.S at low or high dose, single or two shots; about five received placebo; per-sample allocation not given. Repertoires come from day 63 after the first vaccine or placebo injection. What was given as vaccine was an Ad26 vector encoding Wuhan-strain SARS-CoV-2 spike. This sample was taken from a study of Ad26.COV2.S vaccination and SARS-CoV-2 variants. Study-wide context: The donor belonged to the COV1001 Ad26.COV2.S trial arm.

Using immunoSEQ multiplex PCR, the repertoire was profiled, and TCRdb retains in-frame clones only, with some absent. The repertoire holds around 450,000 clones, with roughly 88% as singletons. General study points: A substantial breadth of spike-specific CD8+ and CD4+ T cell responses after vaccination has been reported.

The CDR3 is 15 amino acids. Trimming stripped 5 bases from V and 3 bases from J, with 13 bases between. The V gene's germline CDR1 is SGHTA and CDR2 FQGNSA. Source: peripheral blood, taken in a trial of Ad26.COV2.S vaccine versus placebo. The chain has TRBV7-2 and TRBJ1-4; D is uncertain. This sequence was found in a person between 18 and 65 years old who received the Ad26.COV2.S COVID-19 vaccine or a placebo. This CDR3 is CASSPVSGANEKLFF. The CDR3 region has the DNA TGTGCCAGCAGCCCCGTAAGTGGGGCTAATGAAAAACTGTTTTTT. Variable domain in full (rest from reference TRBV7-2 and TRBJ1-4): GAGVSQSPSNKVTEKGKDVELRCDPISGHTALYWYRQSLGQGLEFLIYFQGNSAPDKSGLPSDRFSAERTGGSVSTLTIQRTQQEDSAVYLCASSPVSGANEKLFFGSGTQLSVL.